Listed below are T cell receptor beta chains from one sample, sequenced in a study of Ad26.COV2.S vaccination and SARS-CoV-2 variants. Sequencing used immunoSEQ multiplex PCR; TCRdb keeps in-frame clones, though not all of them. Of 510,000 or so clones detected, around 90% appear once; the ten largest clones hold around 13%. The sample in question was peripheral blood, obtained in a trial of Ad26.COV2.S vaccine versus placebo. Source of these receptors: a person aged 18 to 59 who received the Ad26.COV2.S COVID-19 vaccine or a placebo. CDR3s include the opening cysteine and the closing phenylalanine or tryptophan. The order of the fields is D gene, V gene, J gene, CDR3 protein. The D gene is left open where the match is weak.

>NA|TRBV18|TRBJ1-2
CASSPGGGYGYTF
>NA|TRBV7-9|TRBJ1-4
CASSALGNEKLFF
>NA|TRBV19|TRBJ2-2
CASTLGGGGRAGELFF
>NA|TRBV7-2|TRBJ1-2
CASREWTAGGYTF
>TRBD1|TRBV29-1|TRBJ2-1
CSVVSRGRRNEQFF
>NA|TRBV3-1/TRBV3-2|TRBJ2-5
CASSLQGRQETQYF
>NA|TRBV30|TRBJ2-7
CAWSASTLLVEQYF
>NA|TRBV28|TRBJ2-2
CASSYQGPATTGELFF
>NA|TRBV12-3/TRBV12-4|TRBJ2-5
CASSWGLQETQYF
>NA|TRBV2|TRBJ1-5
CASSAGGPGQPQHF
>TRBD1|TRBV12-3/TRBV12-4|TRBJ2-7
CASSIAPGQKYF
>NA|TRBV3-1/TRBV3-2|TRBJ2-1
CASSQGGWEQFF
>NA|TRBV11-2|TRBJ1-1
CASSLQRMNTEAFF
>TRBD1|TRBV19|TRBJ2-1
CASSTYTGADNEQFF
>NA|TRBV11-2|TRBJ2-3
CASSQNTGGNTQYF
>TRBD1|TRBV24-1|TRBJ1-5
CATSDPGQLQPQHF
>TRBD1|TRBV7-3|TRBJ1-1
CASSLYPVGGQSRNKANTEAFF
>TRBD2|TRBV6-4|TRBJ2-1
CASSREGHYNEQFF
>NA|TRBV12-3/TRBV12-4|TRBJ2-6
CASSLSGANVLTF
>TRBD1|TRBV19|TRBJ1-4
CASSTGQAYEKLFF
>TRBD2|TRBV4-2|TRBJ2-5
CASSLTAGGQETQYF
>TRBD2|TRBV2|TRBJ2-7
CASSGRTSGFSYEQYF
>TRBD2|TRBV15|TRBJ2-7
CATSRLAGTYEQYF
>TRBD1|TRBV6-5|TRBJ1-5
CASSYLATGGNQPQHF
>NA|TRBV10-3|TRBJ1-5
CAISESNGVGQPQHF
>NA|TRBV11-2|TRBJ2-4
CASRRDGNIQYF
>TRBD1|TRBV19|TRBJ1-5
CASSDQATGVSNQPQHF
>NA|TRBV5-1|TRBJ2-1
CASSTGTLRYDEQFF
>TRBD2|TRBV6-2/TRBV6-3|TRBJ2-1
CASSPPGLPYNEQFF
>TRBD1|TRBV7-3|TRBJ2-6
CASSLIPRDSFTGANVLTF
>TRBD2|TRBV5-1|TRBJ2-1
CASSPEGAGMPYNEQFF
>TRBD2|TRBV6-1|TRBJ2-2
CASTLGAGGGELFF
>NA|TRBV19|TRBJ1-1
CASSARVNTEAFF
>NA|TRBV9|TRBJ2-1
CASSKNYNEQFF
>TRBD2|TRBV29-1|TRBJ2-2
CSGAKTSPGELFF
>TRBD1|TRBV12-3/TRBV12-4|TRBJ1-5
CASADRHNQPQHF
>NA|TRBV2|TRBJ2-1
CASSEQRFYNEQFF
>NA|TRBV12-3/TRBV12-4|TRBJ1-2
CASTTTGYGYTF
>NA|TRBV28|TRBJ2-5
CASSFDVGLETQYF
>TRBD1|TRBV3-1/TRBV3-2|TRBJ2-7
CASSRGQGMFFEQYF
>TRBD2|TRBV5-1|TRBJ2-1
CASSVGLAGGYNEQFF
>NA|TRBV24-1|TRBJ2-2
CATSDLGHANTGELFF
>TRBD1|TRBV6-5|TRBJ2-1
CASSTGTAINEQFF
>TRBD1|TRBV7-9|TRBJ2-7
CASRRGGQGTYEQYF
>NA|TRBV29-1|TRBJ2-3
CSVGGDTQYF
>NA|TRBV11-2|TRBJ2-7
CASSSLAKGYEQYF
>NA|TRBV7-2|TRBJ2-7
CASSPAYEQYF
>NA|TRBV20-1|TRBJ2-7
CSAIGTYEQYF
>NA|TRBV19|TRBJ2-7
CASSDRLSSYEQYF
>NA|TRBV24-1|TRBJ1-5
CATMGVRVNQPQHF
>TRBD1|TRBV6-5|TRBJ2-7
CASSKPGTAYEQYF